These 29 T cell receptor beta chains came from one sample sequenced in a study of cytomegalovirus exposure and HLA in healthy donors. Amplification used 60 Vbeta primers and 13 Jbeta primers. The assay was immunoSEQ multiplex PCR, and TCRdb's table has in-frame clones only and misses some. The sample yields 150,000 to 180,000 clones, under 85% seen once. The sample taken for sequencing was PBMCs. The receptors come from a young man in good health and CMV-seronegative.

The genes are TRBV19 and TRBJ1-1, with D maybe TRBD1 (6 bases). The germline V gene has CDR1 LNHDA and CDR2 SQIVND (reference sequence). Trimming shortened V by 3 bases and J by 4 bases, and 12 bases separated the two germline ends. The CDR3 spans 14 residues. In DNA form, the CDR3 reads TGTGCCAGTAGTATCCAGGGGAGGGGCACTGAAGCTTTCTTT. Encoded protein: CASSIQGRGTEAFF.

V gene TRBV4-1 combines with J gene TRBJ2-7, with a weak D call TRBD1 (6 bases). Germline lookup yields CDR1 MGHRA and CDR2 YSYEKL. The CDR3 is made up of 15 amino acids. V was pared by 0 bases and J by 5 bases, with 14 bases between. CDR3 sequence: CASSQDSGVGHEQYF. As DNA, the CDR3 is TGCGCCAGCAGCCAAGATTCAGGGGTAGGCCACGAGCAGTACTTC.

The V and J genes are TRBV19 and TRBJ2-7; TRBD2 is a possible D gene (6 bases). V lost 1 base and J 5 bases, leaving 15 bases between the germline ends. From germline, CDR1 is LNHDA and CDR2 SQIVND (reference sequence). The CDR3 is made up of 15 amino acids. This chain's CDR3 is CASSIGGPGGNEQYF. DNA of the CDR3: TGTGCCAGTAGTATAGGTGGCCCTGGGGGGAACGAGCAGTACTTC.

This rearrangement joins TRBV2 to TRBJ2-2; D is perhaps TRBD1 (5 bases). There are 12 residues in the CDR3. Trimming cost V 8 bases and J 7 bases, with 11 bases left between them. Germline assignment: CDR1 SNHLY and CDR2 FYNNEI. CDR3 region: CASLWGVGELFF. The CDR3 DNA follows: TGTGCCAGCCTCTGGGGCGTCGGGGAGCTGTTTTTT.

The CDR3 reads CASSRDRVTYEQYF. CDR3 DNA: TGCGCCAGCAGCCGAGACAGGGTGACCTACGAGCAGTACTTC. V gene TRBV4-1 combines with J gene TRBJ2-5, with TRBD1 matching 7 bases. The tail of the sequence fits TRBJ2-7 better, so the J call may be wrong. The V gene's germline CDR1 is MGHRA and CDR2 YSYEKL. CDR3 length: 14 amino acids.

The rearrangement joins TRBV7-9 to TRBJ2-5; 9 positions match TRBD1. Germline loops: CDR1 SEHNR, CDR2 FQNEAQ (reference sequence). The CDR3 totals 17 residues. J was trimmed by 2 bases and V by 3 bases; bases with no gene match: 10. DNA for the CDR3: TGTGCCAGCAGCTTTCGTCCCGGGACAGGGAATCAAGAGACCCAGTACTTC. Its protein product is CASSFRPGTGNQETQYF. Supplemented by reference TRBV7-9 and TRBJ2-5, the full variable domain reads DTGVSQNPRHKITKRGQNVTFRCDPISEHNRLYWYRQTLGQGPEFLTYFQNEAQLEKSRLLSDRFSAERPKGSFSTLEIQRTEQGDSAMYLCASSFRPGTGNQETQYFGPGTRLLVL.

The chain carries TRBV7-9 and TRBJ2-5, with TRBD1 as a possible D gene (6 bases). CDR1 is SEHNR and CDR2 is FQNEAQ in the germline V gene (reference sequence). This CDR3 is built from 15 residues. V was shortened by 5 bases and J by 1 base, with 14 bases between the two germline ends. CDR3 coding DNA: TGTGCCAGCAGCCCGCAGCGGACAGTCCAAGAGACCCAGTACTTC. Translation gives CASSPQRTVQETQYF.

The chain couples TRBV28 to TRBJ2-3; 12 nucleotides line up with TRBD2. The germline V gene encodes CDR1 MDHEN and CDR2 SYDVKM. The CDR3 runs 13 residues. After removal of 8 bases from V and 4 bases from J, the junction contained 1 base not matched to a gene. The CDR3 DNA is TGTGCCAGCGGACTAGCGGGGCCAGATACGCAGTATTTT. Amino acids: CASGLAGPDTQYF. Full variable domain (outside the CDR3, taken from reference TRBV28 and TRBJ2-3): DVKVTQSSRYLVKRTGEKVFLECVQDMDHENMFWYRQDPGLGLRLIYFSYDVKMKEKGDIPEGYSVSREKKERFSLILESASTNQTSMYLCASGLAGPDTQYFGPGTRLTVL.

The CDR3 region has the DNA TGTGCCATCAGTGAGTCCCGGGGAGCTGGAAACACCATATATTTT. This translates into CAISESRGAGNTIYF. The chain carries TRBV10-3 and TRBJ1-3; D is unresolved. V was cut by 0 bases and J by 2 bases, with 8 bases left in between. CDR1 and CDR2 (germline): ENHRY, SYGVKD. The CDR3 is 15 amino acids.

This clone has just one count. The DNA for the CDR3 is TGTGCCAGCGGGGGCAGGGACTACGAGCAGTACTTC. Its protein is CASGGRDYEQYF. V usage is TRBV2 and J usage is TRBJ2-5; a weak D match, TRBD1 (6 bases). Matching the DNA end better, TRBJ2-7 makes the J call doubtful. The germline V gene has CDR1 SNHLY and CDR2 FYNNEI. The CDR3 spans 12 residues.

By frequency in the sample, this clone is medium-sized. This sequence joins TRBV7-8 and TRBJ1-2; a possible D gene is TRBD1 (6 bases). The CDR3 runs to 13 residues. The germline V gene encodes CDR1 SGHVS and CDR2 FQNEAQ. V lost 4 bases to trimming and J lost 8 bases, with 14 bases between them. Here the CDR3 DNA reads TGTGCCAGCAGCTCCTTACAGGGAGGGGGCTACACCTTC. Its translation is CASSSLQGGGYTF.

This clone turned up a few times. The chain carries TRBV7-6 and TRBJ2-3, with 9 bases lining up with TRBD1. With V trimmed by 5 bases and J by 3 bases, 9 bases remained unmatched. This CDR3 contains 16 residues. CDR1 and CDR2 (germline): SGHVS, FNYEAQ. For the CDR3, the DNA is TGTGCCAGCAGCCCCACGGGACAGGGTTTAACAGATACGCAGTATTTT. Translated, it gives CASSPTGQGLTDTQYF.

As DNA, the CDR3 is TGTGCCAGTGAGGACACCCTTGAAGCTTTCTTT. Translating it yields CASEDTLEAFF. This chain uses TRBV19 with TRBJ1-1, with a tentative D call TRBD1 (5 bases). Germline CDR1 and CDR2: LNHDA and SQIVND (reference sequence). V lost 8 bases and J lost 7, with 11 bases in between. The CDR3 runs 11 residues. The full variable domain, completed using reference TRBV19 and TRBJ1-1, is DGGITQSPKYLFRKEGQNVTLSCEQNLNHDAMYWYRQDPGQGLRLIYYSQIVNDFQKGDIAEGYSVSREKKESFPLTVTSAQKNPTAFYLCASEDTLEAFFGQGTRLTVV.

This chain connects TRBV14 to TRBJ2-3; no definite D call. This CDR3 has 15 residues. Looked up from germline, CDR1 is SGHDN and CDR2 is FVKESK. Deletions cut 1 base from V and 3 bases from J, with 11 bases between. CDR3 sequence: CASSQGSLETDTQYF. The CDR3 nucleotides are TGTGCCAGCAGCCAAGGTTCATTAGAGACAGATACGCAGTATTTT.

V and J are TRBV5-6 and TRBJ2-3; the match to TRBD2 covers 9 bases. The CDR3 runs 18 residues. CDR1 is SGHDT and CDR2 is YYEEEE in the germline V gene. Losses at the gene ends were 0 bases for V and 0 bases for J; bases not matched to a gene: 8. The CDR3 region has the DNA TGTGCCAGCAGCTTGGGACTAGCGGAGCCCAGTAGCACAGATACGCAGTATTTT. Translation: CASSLGLAEPSSTDTQYF.

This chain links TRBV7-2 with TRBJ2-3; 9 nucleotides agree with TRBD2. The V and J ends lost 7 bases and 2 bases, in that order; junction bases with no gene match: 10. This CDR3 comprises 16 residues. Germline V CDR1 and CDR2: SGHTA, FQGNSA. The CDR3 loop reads CASTPRLAENTDTQYF. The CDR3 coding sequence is TGTGCCAGCACGCCTAGACTAGCGGAGAACACAGATACGCAGTATTTT. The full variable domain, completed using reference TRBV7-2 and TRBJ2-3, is GAGVSQSPSNKVTEKGKDVELRCDPISGHTALYWYRQSLGQGLEFLIYFQGNSAPDKSGLPSDRFSAERTGGSVSTLTIQRTQQEDSAVYLCASTPRLAENTDTQYFGPGTRLTVL.

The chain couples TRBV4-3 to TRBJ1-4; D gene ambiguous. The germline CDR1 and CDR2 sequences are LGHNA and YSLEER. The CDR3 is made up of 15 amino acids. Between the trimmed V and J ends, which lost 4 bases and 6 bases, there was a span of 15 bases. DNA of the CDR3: TGCGCCAGCAGCCGCAGTTGGTCGGGATATGAAAAACTGTTTTTT. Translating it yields CASSRSWSGYEKLFF.

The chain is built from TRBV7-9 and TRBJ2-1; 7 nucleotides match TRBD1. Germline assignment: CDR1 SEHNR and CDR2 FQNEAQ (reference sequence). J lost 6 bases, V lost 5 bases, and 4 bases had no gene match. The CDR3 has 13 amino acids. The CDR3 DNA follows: TGTGCCAGCAGCCCGACAGGGACCAATGAGCAGTTCTTC. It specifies CASSPTGTNEQFF.

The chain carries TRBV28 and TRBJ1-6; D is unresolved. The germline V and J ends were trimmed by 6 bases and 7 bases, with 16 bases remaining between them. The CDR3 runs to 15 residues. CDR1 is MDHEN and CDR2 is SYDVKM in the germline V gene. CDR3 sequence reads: CASRDGKLANSPLHF. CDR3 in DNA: TGTGCCAGCAGGGACGGGAAGCTAGCAAATTCACCCCTCCACTTT.

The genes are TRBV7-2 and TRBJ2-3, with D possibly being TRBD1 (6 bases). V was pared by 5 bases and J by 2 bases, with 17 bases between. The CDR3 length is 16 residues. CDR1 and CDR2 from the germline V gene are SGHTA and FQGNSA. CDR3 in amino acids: CASSAGADRYTDTQYF. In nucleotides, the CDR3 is TGTGCCAGCAGCGCAGGGGCGGACAGATACACAGATACGCAGTATTTT.

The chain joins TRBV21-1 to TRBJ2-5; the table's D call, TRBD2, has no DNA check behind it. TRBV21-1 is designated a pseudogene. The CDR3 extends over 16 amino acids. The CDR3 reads CASSNVVGLAEETQYF. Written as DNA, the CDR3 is TGTGCCAGCAGCAATGTAGTGGGACTAGCGGAGGAGACCCAGTACTTC.

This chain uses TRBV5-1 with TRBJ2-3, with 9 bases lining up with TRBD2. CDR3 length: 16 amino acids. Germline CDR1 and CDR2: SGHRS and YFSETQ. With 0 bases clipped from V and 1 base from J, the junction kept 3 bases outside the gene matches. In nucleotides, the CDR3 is TGCGCCAGCAGCTTGGTTGCGGGGGGGCGCACAGATACGCAGTATTTT. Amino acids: CASSLVAGGRTDTQYF. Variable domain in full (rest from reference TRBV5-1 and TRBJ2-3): KAGVTQTPRYLIKTRGQQVTLSCSPISGHRSVSWYQQTPGQGLQFLFEYFSETQRNKGNFPGRFSGRQFSNSRSEMNVSTLELGDSALYLCASSLVAGGRTDTQYFGPGTRLTVL.

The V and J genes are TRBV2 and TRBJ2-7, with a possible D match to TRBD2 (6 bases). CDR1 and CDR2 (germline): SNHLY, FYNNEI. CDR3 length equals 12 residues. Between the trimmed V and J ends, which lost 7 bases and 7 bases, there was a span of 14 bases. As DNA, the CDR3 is TGTGCCAGCATTCTAGCGCCGGGGGAGCAGTACGTC. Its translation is CASILAPGEQYV.

The CDR3 protein is CASSEATYTDTQYF. CDR3 DNA sequence: TGTGCCAGCAGCGAGGCCACATACACAGATACGCAGTATTTT. This chain connects TRBV7-2 to TRBJ2-3; no definite D call. V gave up 5 bases and J gave up 2 bases, with 11 bases separating them. Germline V gene data show CDR1 as SGHTA and CDR2 as FQGNSA. The CDR3 has 14 amino acids.

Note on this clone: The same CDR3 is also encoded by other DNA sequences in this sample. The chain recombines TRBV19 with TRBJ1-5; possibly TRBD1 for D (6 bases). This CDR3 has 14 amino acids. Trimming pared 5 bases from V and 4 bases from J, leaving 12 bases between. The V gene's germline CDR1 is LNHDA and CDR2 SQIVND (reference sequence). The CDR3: CASSPGRGNQPQHF. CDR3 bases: TGTGCCAGTAGTCCCGGGAGGGGGAATCAGCCCCAGCATTTT.

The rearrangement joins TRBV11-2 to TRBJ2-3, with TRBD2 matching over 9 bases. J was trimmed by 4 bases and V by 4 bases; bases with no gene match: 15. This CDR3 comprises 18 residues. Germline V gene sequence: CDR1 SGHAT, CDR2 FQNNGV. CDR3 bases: TGTGCCAGCAGCTGGAGTAGCGGGGGTGTCCAGAGAGCAGATACGCAGTATTTT. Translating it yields CASSWSSGGVQRADTQYF. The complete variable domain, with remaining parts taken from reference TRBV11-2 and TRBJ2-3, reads EAGVAQSPRYKIIEKRQSVAFWCNPISGHATLYWYQQILGQGPKLLIQFQNNGVVDDSQLPKDRFSAERLKGVDSTLKIQPAKLEDSAVYLCASSWSSGGVQRADTQYFGPGTRLTVL.

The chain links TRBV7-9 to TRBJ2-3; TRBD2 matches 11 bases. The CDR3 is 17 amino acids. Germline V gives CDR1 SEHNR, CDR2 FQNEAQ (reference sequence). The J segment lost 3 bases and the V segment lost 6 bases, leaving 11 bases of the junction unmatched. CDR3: CASRPTLAGGPTDTQYF. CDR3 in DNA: TGTGCCAGCAGACCTACCTTAGCGGGGGGGCCGACAGATACGCAGTATTTT.

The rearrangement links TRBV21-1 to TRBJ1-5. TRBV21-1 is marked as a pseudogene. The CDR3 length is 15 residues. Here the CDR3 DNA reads TGTGCCCAAAAATGCGGGAAGGAGGCCAATCAGCCCCAGCATTTT. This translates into CAQKCGKEANQPQHF.

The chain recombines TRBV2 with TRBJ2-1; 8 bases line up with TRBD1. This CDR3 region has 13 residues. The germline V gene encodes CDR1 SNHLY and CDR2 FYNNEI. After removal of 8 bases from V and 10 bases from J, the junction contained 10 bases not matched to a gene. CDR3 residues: CASGRDRPGEQFF. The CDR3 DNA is TGTGCCAGCGGCCGGGACAGGCCAGGAGAGCAGTTCTTC.